This TCR beta chain was sequenced for a study of Siglec-9 on CD8 T cells in melanoma. The study, taken as a whole, reports: An effector memory CD8+ T-cell subset seemingly accumulating in melanoma was reportedly marked and regulated by Siglec-9.

Assay used: immunoSEQ multiplex PCR; TCRdb lists only in-frame clones, some missing. The table lists more than 30,000 clones, about 80% of them singletons. Remarks on this clone: The antigen is unknown.

The germline CDR1 and CDR2 sequences are SGHDT and YYEEEE. CDR3 size: 15 residues. The V gene end was trimmed by 2 bases and the J gene end by 3 bases; junction bases not matched to a gene: 8. The genes are TRBV5-6 and TRBJ2-7, with 7 nucleotides matching TRBD1. This TCR derives from a human donor in good health. Material for sequencing was Siglec-9- CD8+ T cells sorted from blood. CDR3 residues: CASSLGGSLFYEQYF. The CDR3 DNA follows: TGTGCCAGCAGCTTAGGGGGCTCGCTCTTCTACGAGCAGTACTTC.